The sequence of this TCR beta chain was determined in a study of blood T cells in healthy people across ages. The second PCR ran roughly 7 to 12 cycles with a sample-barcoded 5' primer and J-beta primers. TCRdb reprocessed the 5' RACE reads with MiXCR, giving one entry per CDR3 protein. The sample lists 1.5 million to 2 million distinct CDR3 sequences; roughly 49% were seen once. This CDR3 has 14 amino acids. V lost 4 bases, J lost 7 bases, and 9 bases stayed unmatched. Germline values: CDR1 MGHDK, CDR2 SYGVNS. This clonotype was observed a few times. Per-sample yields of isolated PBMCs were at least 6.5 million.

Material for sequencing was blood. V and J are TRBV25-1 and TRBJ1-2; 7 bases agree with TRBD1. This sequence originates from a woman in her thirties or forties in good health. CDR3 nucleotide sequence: TGTGCCAGCAGTGCCCTGACAGGGAAGGGTGGCTACACCTTC. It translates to CASSALTGKGGYTF.